Described below is a single TCR beta chain sequence and its context. In this sample, this clonotype turned up a few times. Its antigen is still unknown. No qualities accompany the bases; no much larger clone lies one base away. The CDR1 and CDR2 encoded by the germline V gene are MNHEY and SVGAGI. Reading from cysteine to phenylalanine, the CDR3 counts 16 amino acids. Of all the DNA, just the CDR3 is kept, 48 bases in frame from base 1. Trimming removed 0 bases from V and 0 bases from J, leaving 12 bases between the germline ends. Reading the label with the study, this specimen's time point is: persistent/refractory GD, antithyroid drugs over 5 years with positive TRAb. For both TCR sequencing and RNA sequencing, RNA was extracted from PBMCs in TRIzol. Graves' disease was diagnosed according to American Thyroid Association guidelines. The patients came from an endocrinology department in Xi'an, China. From each patient, nine milliliters of peripheral blood was collected into an EDTA anticoagulant tube. Ficoll Paque Plus density gradient separation was used to isolate PBMCs, and no additional T cell sorting was done. An Agilent 2100 Bioanalyzer and agarose gel were used to assess RNA quality, and a NanoDrop 2000 was used to measure RNA concentration.

This record comes from a study of regulatory T cells in long-lasting Graves disease (dated by TCRdb to the early 2020s). For the study in its entirety: Persistent Graves' disease was defined as persistently positive TSH receptor autoantibodies together with antithyroid drug treatment for over 5 years. Persistent Graves' disease patients in the clinical cohort had taken antithyroid drugs for around 11 years on average. The study took place in China and was registered as a clinical trial. A total of 35 or so samples underwent TCR sequencing: around 13 from persistent and roughly 20 from newly diagnosed Graves' disease patients. Patients with persistent Graves' disease were compared with patients with newly diagnosed Graves' disease using TCR sequencing and RNA sequencing of peripheral blood. General conclusions and limits of the study: Preferential use of TRBV28, TRBJ1-2 and TRBJ2-5 was observed in persistent disease, whereas TRBV20-1 and TRBJ2-1 were favored in newly diagnosed disease. Because the primary lesion, thyroid tissue, could not be accessed, the study looked at peripheral blood alone. Sequencing and analysis were limited to the TCR beta chain. Persistent Graves' disease patients showed lower TCR Shannon entropy and fewer highly expanded clones than newly diagnosed patients, suggesting clonal expansion. A larger number of public clonotypes was shared among persistent patients (around 3,000) than among newly diagnosed patients (more than 850). As a limitation, the authors acknowledged that the small sample size may reduce accuracy.

The method behind the library was multiplex PCR. The sequencer listed for this sample is Illumina HiSeq 4000. CDR3 regions were amplified by Arm-PCR with iRepertoire HTBI primers to construct TCR beta libraries. Before sequencing, the PCR products went through gel purification. The authors' pipeline ran thus. A total of around 66 TRBV and 14 TRBJ segments were identified across samples and were used for gene usage analysis of CDR3 amino acid clonotypes. COPE and FqMerger were used to merge filtered high-quality paired reads into contigs. Contigs were aligned with BLAST to IMGT TRBV, TRBD and TRBJ reference genes, and CDR3 was defined per IMGT. Highly expanded clones were defined as clonotypes with a frequency above 0.1%. Repertoire diversity was measured by Shannon entropy, and V-J evenness by the Gini coefficient. Public clonotypes were defined as clonotypes shared by more than one individual. TCRdb trimmed the raw reads at Q25, called clones with MiXCR and kept productive beta chains. Each CDR3 protein appears once, grouped with its most common genes and DNA. The V and J calls come from TCRdb's annotation, not from the publication. The sample includes a few hundred thousand distinct CDR3 sequences, with 20% to 25% observed a single time. The top ten clones comprise around 7% of the sample.

Recombination joined TRBV6-5 with TRBJ2-7, with a tentative D call of TRBD1 or TRBD2, each matching 6 bases. The sequence was obtained from a female donor with Graves disease. The sequences come from peripheral blood mononuclear cells (PBMCs), collected when the disease was refractory, from a patient treated with antithyroid drugs. In nucleotides, the sequence is TGTGCCAGCAGTTACTCGCGGGACATCCCCTCCTACGAGCAGTACTTC. Its protein product is CASSYSRDIPSYEQYF.